Following are 19 T cell receptor beta chains from one sample sequenced in a study of blood T cell repertoires in COVID-19. TCRdb keeps only in-frame clones here, not all; method: immunoSEQ multiplex PCR. The top ten clones hold roughly 24% of a sample with over 55,000 clones, around 85% of them seen once. Sequenced: peripheral blood. These receptors were taken from a man aged 45 to 65 with acute or convalescent COVID-19.

The V gene is TRBV19, the J gene TRBJ1-4, with D tentatively TRBD1 (5 bases). The CDR3 extends over 14 amino acids. The V and J ends lost 10 bases and 4 bases respectively, with 16 bases between them. Per germline, CDR1 LNHDA and CDR2 SQIVND (reference sequence). CDR3 coding DNA: TGTGCCACTCGTCGGGAGGGGTTTAATGAAAAACTGTTTTTT. It is translated as CATRREGFNEKLFF.

The gene calls are TRBV3-1 (or the pseudogene TRBV3-2) and TRBJ1-6; TRBD1 matches at 10 bases. The CDR3 has 16 residues. The V gene end was trimmed by 5 bases and the J gene end by 5 bases; junction bases not matched to a gene: 6. Germline CDR1 reads LGHDT; CDR2 reads YNNKEL (reference sequence). CDR3 bases: TGTGCCAGCAGCAATCTTGGACAGGGGGATAATTCACCCCTCCACTTT. Amino acid sequence: CASSNLGQGDNSPLHF.

V usage is TRBV5-1 and J usage is TRBJ1-1, with TRBD1 identical over 10 bases. The CDR3 runs 17 residues. Per the germline V gene, CDR1 is SGHRS and CDR2 is YFSETQ. Trimming took 4 bases from V and 3 from J; bases not matched to a gene: 12. CDR3 amino acids: CASSPDRGLSAYTEAFF. The CDR3 coding sequence is TGCGCCAGCAGCCCAGACAGGGGGCTGTCGGCGTACACTGAAGCTTTCTTT.

The J gene is TRBJ2-7, the V gene TRBV5-4; TRBD2 matches 8 bases. This CDR3 contains 15 residues. The V and J ends lost 1 base and 3 bases, in that order; junction bases with no gene match: 6. Germline-derived CDR1 and CDR2 are SGHNT and YYREEE (reference sequence). CDR3 DNA sequence: TGTGCCAGCAGCTTGCTCGCGGGGGGCTTCTACGAGCAGTACTTC. Translation: CASSLLAGGFYEQYF.

This chain links TRBV10-3 with TRBJ1-1; 9 nucleotides agree with TRBD1. The V gene end was trimmed by 6 bases and the J gene end by 1 base; junction bases not matched to a gene: 6. CDR1 and CDR2 (germline): ENHRY, SYGVKD. CDR3 length: 15 residues. The CDR3 DNA reads as TGTGCCATCAGCACCCGGACAGGGGAGAACACTGAAGCTTTCTTT. This encodes CAISTRTGENTEAFF.

The rearrangement joins TRBV7-3 to TRBJ2-5; 11 nucleotides agree with TRBD2. CDR3 length: 16 residues. The germline CDR1 and CDR2 sequences are SGHTA and FQGTGA. Germline trimming cut 2 bases from V and 2 bases from J; bases unmatched to any gene: 4. In DNA, the CDR3 is TGTGCCAGCAGCTTAGACCTAGCGGGGGGACAAGAGACCCAGTACTTC. This gives the protein CASSLDLAGGQETQYF.

The V call is TRBV7-3, the J call TRBJ2-5; maybe TRBD1 (8 bases). This CDR3 region has 16 residues. V was pared by 5 bases and J by 1 base, with 17 bases between. CDR1 SGHTA and CDR2 FQGTGA come from the germline V gene. The CDR3 loop reads CASSEGNRGGQETQYF. As DNA, the CDR3 is TGTGCCAGCAGCGAAGGGAACAGGGGGGGCCAAGAGACCCAGTACTTC.

The chain joins TRBV4-2 to TRBJ2-3, with D maybe TRBD2 (6 bases). The V gene lost 1 base and the J gene lost 6 bases, with 11 bases spanning the gap. CDR1 and CDR2 (germline): LGHNA, YNFKEQ. This CDR3 has 14 residues. CDR3 region: CASSQGVGGDTQYF. The CDR3 DNA reads TGTGCCAGCAGCCAAGGGGTCGGAGGGGATACGCAGTATTTT.

The chain uses TRBV10-3 and TRBJ1-6; maybe TRBD1 (5 bases). CDR1 and CDR2 from the germline V gene are ENHRY and SYGVKD. V dropped 8 bases and J dropped 14 bases, with 22 bases sitting between them. This CDR3 has 14 residues. CDR3 loop: CAIGPETARSALHF. CDR3 sequence (DNA): TGTGCCATCGGCCCGGAGACAGCTCGTTCGGCCCTCCACTTT.

This chain links TRBV6-5 with TRBJ1-1; maybe TRBD1 (5 bases). Trimming took off 5 bases at V and 5 bases at J, with 18 bases between the two ends. Germline CDR1 reads MNHEY; CDR2 reads SVGAGI. The CDR3 is 15 residues long. CDR3: CASSKSSGSVTEAFF. CDR3 sequence (DNA): TGTGCCAGCAGTAAGAGTTCAGGGTCGGTAACTGAAGCTTTCTTT.

The gene calls are TRBV10-1 and TRBJ2-3, with 7 bases fitting TRBD1. Germline V gives CDR1 WNHNN, CDR2 SYGVQD (reference sequence). The CDR3 runs 16 residues. V gave up 8 bases and J gave up 1 base; unmatched junction bases: 12. The DNA of the CDR3 is TGCGCCAGCGACGGGACAGTCCCACAGGGCACAGATACGCAGTATTTT. As protein: CASDGTVPQGTDTQYF.

This sequence joins TRBV5-1 and TRBJ2-7; the D gene is possibly TRBD1 (5 bases). The ends were cut back, 6 bases at V and 3 bases at J, with 16 bases in the middle. This CDR3 comprises 14 residues. Germline V gene data show CDR1 as SGHRS and CDR2 as YFSETQ. CDR3 sequence: CASIGVRVSYEQYV. As DNA, the CDR3 is TGCGCCAGCATAGGTGTCAGGGTTAGCTACGAGCAGTACGTC.

This clone was seen a few times. The chain is built from TRBV2 and TRBJ1-2, with 8 bases identical to TRBD1. The CDR3 spans 14 residues. V was pared by 5 bases and J by 3 bases, with 5 bases of the junction left unmatched. Germline V gives CDR1 SNHLY, CDR2 FYNNEI. DNA for the CDR3: TGTGCCAGCAGTCTACAGGGGGGCGACTATGGCTACACCTTC. Protein product: CASSLQGGDYGYTF.

The chain links TRBV5-6 to TRBJ2-5, with 10 positions matching TRBD2. With V trimmed by 0 bases and J by 5 bases, 7 bases remained unmatched. The CDR3 spans 16 residues. Germline CDR1 SGHDT, CDR2 YYEEEE. CDR3 protein: CASSLGLAGAMETQYF. The CDR3, as DNA: TGTGCCAGCAGCTTGGGGCTAGCGGGGGCGATGGAGACCCAGTACTTC.

This clone is hyperexpanded in the sample. The chain carries TRBV6-5 and TRBJ1-2, with D hard to call. Germline V lookup: CDR1 MNHEY, CDR2 SVGAGI. CDR3 length: 13 residues. V lost 5 bases to trimming and J lost 4 bases, with 11 bases between them. DNA for the CDR3: TGTGCCAGCAGTCCGTCGGAGGTCTATGGCTACACCTTC. Translated, it gives CASSPSEVYGYTF.

This clone was seen only a few times. Different DNA sequences within this sample yield the same CDR3. The genes are TRBV6-1 and TRBJ2-3, with 9 nucleotides matching TRBD2. The length of the CDR3 is 20 residues. The germline V gene has CDR1 MNHNS and CDR2 SASEGT. The junction had 22 bases not matched to a gene; V was cut back by 8 bases and J by 1 base. CDR3 bases: TGTGCCAGCTGTGGGCTCCAGGGACTCGCGGGGGGGCGGGGCACAGATACGCAGTATTTT. It translates to CASCGLQGLAGGRGTDTQYF.

This clone has just a few counts. The chain uses TRBV2 and TRBJ2-7, with D perhaps TRBD2 (6 bases). V lost 3 bases and J 4 bases, leaving 16 bases between the germline ends. The CDR3 loop spans 15 amino acids. The germline gives CDR1 SNHLY, CDR2 FYNNEI. CDR3 protein: CASSEGGFSGYEQYF. For the CDR3, the DNA is TGTGCCAGCAGTGAGGGAGGCTTTTCGGGTTACGAGCAGTACTTC.

CDR3 amino acids: CASSYRQVGNTEAFF. The DNA of the CDR3 is TGTGCCAGCAGTTATAGACAGGTCGGAAACACTGAAGCTTTCTTT. This chain connects TRBV13 to TRBJ1-1, with D possibly TRBD1 on 6 matching bases. Germline lookup yields CDR1 PRHDT and CDR2 FYEKMQ (reference sequence). V was pared by 6 bases and J by 2 bases, with 16 bases between. The CDR3 is 15 amino acids.

This chain connects TRBV5-1 to TRBJ2-1, with D maybe TRBD1 (7 bases). Germline CDR1 SGHRS, CDR2 YFSETQ. The V end was cut by 2 bases, the J end by 7 bases, with 19 bases between. The CDR3 loop spans 16 amino acids. The DNA for the CDR3 is TGCGCCAGCAGCTTCTCGACTAGTAGGGGGCTAAATGAGCAGTTCTTC. Translation: CASSFSTSRGLNEQFF.